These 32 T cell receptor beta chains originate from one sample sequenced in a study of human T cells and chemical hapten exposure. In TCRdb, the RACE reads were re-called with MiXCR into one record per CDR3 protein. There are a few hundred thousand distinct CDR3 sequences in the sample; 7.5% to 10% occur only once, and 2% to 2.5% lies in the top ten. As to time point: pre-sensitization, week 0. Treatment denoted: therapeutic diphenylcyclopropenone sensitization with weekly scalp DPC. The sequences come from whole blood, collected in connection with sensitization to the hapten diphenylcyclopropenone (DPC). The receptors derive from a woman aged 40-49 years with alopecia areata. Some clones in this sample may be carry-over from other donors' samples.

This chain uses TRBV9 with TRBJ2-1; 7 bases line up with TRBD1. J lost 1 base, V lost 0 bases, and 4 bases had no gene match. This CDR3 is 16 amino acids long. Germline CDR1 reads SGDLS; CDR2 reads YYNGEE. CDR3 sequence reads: CASSVGPGGSYNEQFF. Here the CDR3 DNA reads TGTGCCAGCAGCGTAGGTCCAGGGGGATCCTACAATGAGCAGTTCTTC.

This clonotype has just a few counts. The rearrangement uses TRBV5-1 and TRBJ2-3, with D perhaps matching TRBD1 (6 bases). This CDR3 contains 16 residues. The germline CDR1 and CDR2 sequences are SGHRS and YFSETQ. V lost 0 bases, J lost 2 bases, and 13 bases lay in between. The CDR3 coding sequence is TGCGCCAGCAGCTTGGCCCTTTCAGGGGACACAGATACGCAGTATTTT. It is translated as CASSLALSGDTDTQYF.

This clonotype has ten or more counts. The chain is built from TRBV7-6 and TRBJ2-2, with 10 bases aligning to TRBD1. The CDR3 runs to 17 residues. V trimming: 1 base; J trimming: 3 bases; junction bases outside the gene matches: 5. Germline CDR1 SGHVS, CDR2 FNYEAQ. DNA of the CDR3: TGTGCCAGCAGCTTAGGATATGGGACAGGGGACACCGGGGAGCTGTTTTTT. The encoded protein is CASSLGYGTGDTGELFF. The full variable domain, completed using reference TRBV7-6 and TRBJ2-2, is GAGVSQSPRYKVTKRGQDVALRCDPISGHVSLYWYRQALGQGPEFLTYFNYEAQQDKSGLPNDRFSAERPEGSISTLTIQRTEQRDSAMYRCASSLGYGTGDTGELFFGEGSRLTVL.

CDR3 sequence reads: CASSLTGSNYGYTF. CDR3 nucleotide sequence: TGTGCCAGCAGTTTAACAGGGTCTAACTATGGCTACACCTTC. The V gene is TRBV28, the J gene TRBJ1-2; tentative D call: TRBD1 (6 bases). Trimming removed 2 bases at V and 0 bases at J, with 7 bases between. Germline CDR1 MDHEN, CDR2 SYDVKM. CDR3 size: 14 residues.

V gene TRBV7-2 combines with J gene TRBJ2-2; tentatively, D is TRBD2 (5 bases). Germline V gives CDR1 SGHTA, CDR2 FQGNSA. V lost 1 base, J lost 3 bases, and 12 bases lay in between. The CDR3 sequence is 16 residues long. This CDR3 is CASSLVGLADTGELFF. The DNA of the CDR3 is TGTGCCAGCAGCTTAGTAGGTCTAGCAGACACCGGGGAGCTGTTTTTT. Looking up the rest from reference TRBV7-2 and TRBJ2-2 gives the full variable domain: GAGVSQSPSNKVTEKGKDVELRCDPISGHTALYWYRQSLGQGLEFLIYFQGNSAPDKSGLPSDRFSAERTGGSVSTLTIQRTQQEDSAVYLCASSLVGLADTGELFFGEGSRLTVL.

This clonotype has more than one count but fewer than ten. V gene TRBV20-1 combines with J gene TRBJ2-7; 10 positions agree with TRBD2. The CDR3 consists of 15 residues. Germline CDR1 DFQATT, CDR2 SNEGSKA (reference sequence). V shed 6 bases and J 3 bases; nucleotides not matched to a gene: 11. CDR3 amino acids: CSAYSAPSGSYEQYF. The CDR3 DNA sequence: TGCAGTGCCTATTCAGCCCCTAGCGGGAGCTACGAGCAGTACTTC.

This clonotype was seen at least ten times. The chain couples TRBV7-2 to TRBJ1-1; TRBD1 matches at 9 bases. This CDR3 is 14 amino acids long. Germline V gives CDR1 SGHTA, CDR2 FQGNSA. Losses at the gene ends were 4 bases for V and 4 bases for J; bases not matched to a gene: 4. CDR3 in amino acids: CASSSTGGRTEAFF. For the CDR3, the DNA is TGTGCCAGCAGCTCAACAGGGGGCCGCACTGAAGCTTTCTTT.

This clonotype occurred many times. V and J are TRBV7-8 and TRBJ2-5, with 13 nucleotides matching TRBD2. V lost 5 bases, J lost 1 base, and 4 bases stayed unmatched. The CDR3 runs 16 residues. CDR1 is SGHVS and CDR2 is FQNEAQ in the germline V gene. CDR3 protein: CASSRTSGRAQETQYF. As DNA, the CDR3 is TGTGCCAGCAGCCGTACTAGCGGGAGGGCCCAAGAGACCCAGTACTTC. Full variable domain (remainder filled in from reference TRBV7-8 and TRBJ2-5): GAGVSQSPRYKVAKRGQDVALRCDPISGHVSLFWYQQALGQGPEFLTYFQNEAQLDKSGLPSDRFFAERPEGSVSTLKIQRTQQEDSAVYLCASSRTSGRAQETQYFGPGTRLLVL.

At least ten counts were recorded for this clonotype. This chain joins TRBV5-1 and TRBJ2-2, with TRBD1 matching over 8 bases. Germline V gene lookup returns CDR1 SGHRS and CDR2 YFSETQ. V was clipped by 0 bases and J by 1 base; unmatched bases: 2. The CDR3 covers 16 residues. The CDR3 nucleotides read TGCGCCAGCAGCTTGGGACAGGGGTGGAACACCGGGGAGCTGTTTTTT. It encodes CASSLGQGWNTGELFF.

CDR3 sequence (DNA): TGTGCCAGCCACATCCGGCGGGAGGGAAACTACGAGCAGTACTTC. Translation: CASHIRREGNYEQYF. J is TRBJ2-7 and V is TRBV2; the match to TRBD2 covers 9 bases. Unmatched junction bases numbered 11, after V lost 8 bases and J lost 3 bases. CDR1 and CDR2 (germline): SNHLY, FYNNEI. This CDR3 has 15 amino acids.

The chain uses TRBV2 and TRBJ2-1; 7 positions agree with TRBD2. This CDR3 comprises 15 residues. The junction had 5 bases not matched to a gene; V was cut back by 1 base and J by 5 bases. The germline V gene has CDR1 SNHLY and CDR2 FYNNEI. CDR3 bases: TGTGCCAGCAGTGAAGTGGCGGGGGATAACAATGAGCAGTTCTTC. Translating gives CASSEVAGDNNEQFF.

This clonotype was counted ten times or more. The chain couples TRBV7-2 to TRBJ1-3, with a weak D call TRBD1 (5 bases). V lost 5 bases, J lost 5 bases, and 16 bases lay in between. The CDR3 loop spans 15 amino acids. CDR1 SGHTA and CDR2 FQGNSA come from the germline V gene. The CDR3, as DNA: TGTGCCAGCAGCCCACAAGGCGGGGGAAGAAACACCATATATTTT. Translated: CASSPQGGGRNTIYF.

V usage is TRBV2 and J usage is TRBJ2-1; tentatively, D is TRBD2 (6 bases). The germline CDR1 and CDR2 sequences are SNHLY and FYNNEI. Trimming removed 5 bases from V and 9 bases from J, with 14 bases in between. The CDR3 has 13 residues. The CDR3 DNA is TGTGCCAGCAGTCTCAGGGAGGAGGCTGAGCAGTTCTTC. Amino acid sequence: CASSLREEAEQFF.

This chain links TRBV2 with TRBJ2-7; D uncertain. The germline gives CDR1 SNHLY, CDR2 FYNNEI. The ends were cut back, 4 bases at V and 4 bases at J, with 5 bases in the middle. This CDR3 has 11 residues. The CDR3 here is CASSVEYEQYF. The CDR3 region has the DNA TGTGCCAGCAGTGTGGAGTACGAGCAGTACTTC.

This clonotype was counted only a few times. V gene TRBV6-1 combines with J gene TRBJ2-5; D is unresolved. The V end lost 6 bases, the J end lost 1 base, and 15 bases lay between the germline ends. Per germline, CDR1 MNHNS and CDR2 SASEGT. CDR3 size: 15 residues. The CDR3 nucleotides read TGTGCCAGCAGCCCTGCCGGCCATACCCAAGAGACCCAGTACTTC. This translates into CASSPAGHTQETQYF.

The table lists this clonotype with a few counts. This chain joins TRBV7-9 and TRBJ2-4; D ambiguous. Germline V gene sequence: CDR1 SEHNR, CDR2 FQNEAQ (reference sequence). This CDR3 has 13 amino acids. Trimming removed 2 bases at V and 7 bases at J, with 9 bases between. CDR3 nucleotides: TGTGCCAGCAGCTTAAGGTTCGAGAACATTCAGTACTTC. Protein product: CASSLRFENIQYF.

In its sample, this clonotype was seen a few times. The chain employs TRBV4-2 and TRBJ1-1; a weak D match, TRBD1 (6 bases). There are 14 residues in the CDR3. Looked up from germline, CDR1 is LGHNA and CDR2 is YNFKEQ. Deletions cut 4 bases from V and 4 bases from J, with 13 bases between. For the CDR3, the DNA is TGTGCCAGCAGCCGGACAGAATCTCTCACTGAAGCTTTCTTT. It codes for CASSRTESLTEAFF.

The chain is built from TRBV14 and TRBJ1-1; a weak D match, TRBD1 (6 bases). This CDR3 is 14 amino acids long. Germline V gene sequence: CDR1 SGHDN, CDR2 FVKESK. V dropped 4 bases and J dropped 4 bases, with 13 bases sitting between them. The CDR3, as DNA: TGTGCCAGCAGCCTCACGAGGGGGACCACTGAAGCTTTCTTT. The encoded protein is CASSLTRGTTEAFF. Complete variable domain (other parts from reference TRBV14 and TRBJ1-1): EAGVTQFPSHSVIEKGQTVTLRCDPISGHDNLYWYRRVMGKEIKFLLHFVKESKQDESGMPNNRFLAERTGGTYSTLKVQPAELEDSGVYFCASSLTRGTTEAFFGQGTRLTVV.

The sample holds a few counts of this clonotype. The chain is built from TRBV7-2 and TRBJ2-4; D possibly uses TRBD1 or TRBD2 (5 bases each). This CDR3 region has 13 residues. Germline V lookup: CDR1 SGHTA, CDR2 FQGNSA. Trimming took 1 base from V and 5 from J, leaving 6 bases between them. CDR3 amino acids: CASSLGGQNIQYF. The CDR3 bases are TGTGCCAGCAGCTTAGGGGGACAAAACATTCAGTACTTC.

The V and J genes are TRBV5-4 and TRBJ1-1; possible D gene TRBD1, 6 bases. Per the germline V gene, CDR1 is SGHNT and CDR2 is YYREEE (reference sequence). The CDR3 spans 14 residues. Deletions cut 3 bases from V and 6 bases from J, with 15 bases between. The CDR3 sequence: CASSSYTGRAEAFF. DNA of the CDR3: TGTGCCAGCAGCTCCTATACAGGGCGCGCTGAAGCTTTCTTT.

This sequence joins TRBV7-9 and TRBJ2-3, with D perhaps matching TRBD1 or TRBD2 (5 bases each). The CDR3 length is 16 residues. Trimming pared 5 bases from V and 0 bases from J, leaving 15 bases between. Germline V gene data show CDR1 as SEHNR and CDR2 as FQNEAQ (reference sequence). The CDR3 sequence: CASSLGVGASTDTQYF. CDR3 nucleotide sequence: TGTGCCAGCAGCCTAGGGGTCGGGGCAAGCACAGATACGCAGTATTTT.

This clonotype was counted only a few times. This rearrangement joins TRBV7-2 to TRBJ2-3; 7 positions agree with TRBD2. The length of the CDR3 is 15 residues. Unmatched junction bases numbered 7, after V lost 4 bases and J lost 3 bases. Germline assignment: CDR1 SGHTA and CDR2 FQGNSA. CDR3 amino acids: CASSSQPAGTDTQYF. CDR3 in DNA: TGTGCCAGCAGCTCCCAACCAGCGGGAACAGATACGCAGTATTTT.

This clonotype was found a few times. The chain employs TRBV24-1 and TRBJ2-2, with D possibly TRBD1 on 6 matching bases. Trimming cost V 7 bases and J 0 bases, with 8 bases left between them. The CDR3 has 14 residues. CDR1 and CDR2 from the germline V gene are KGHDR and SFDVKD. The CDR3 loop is CATRQGSNTGELFF. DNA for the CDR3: TGTGCCACCAGACAGGGCTCGAACACCGGGGAGCTGTTTTTT.

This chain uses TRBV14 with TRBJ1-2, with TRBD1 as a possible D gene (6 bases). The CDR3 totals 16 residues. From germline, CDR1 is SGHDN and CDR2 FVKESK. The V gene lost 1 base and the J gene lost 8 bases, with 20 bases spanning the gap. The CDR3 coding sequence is TGTGCCAGCAGCCAAGGCATAATCCGGGACATTGAAGGCTACACCTTC. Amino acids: CASSQGIIRDIEGYTF. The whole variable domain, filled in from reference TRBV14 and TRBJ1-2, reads EAGVTQFPSHSVIEKGQTVTLRCDPISGHDNLYWYRRVMGKEIKFLLHFVKESKQDESGMPNNRFLAERTGGTYSTLKVQPAELEDSGVYFCASSQGIIRDIEGYTFGSGTRLTVV.

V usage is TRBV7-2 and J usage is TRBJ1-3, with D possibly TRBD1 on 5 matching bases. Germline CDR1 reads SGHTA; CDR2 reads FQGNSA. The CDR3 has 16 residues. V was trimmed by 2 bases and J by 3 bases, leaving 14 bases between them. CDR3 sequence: CASSLHPPQVGNTIYF. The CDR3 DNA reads TGTGCCAGCAGCTTACATCCCCCACAGGTTGGAAACACCATATATTTT.

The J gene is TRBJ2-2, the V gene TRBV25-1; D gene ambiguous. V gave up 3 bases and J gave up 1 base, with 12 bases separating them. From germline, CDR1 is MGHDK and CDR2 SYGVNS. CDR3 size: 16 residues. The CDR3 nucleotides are TGTGCCAGCAGTGACTCACCCCCGAGGAACACCGGGGAGCTGTTTTTT. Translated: CASSDSPPRNTGELFF. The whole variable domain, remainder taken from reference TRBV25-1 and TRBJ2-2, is EADIYQTPRYLVIGTGKKITLECSQTMGHDKMYWYQQDPGMELHLIHYSYGVNSTEKGDLSSESTVSRIRTEHFPLTLESARPSHTSQYLCASSDSPPRNTGELFFGEGSRLTVL.

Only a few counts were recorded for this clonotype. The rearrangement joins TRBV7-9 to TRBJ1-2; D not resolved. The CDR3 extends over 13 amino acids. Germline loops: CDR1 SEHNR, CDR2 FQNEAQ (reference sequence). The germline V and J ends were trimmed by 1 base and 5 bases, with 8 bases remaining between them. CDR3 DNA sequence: TGTGCCAGCAGCTTAGGCGGGCTGTATGGCTACACCTTC. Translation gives CASSLGGLYGYTF. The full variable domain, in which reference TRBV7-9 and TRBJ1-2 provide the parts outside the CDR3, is DTGVSQNPRHKITKRGQNVTFRCDPISEHNRLYWYRQTLGQGPEFLTYFQNEAQLEKSRLLSDRFSAERPKGSFSTLEIQRTEQGDSAMYLCASSLGGLYGYTFGSGTRLTVV.

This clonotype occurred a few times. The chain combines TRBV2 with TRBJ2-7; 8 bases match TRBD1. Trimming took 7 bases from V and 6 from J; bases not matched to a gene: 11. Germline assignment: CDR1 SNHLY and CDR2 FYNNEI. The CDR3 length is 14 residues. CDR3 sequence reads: CASTSRTGTGEQYF. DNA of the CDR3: TGTGCCAGCACTTCTCGGACAGGGACAGGCGAGCAGTACTTC.

CDR3 region: CASSLAGAGNEKLFF. The CDR3, as DNA: TGTGCCAGCAGCTTAGCTGGGGCAGGAAATGAAAAACTGTTTTTT. The chain combines TRBV7-9 with TRBJ1-4, with a weak D call TRBD1 (5 bases). The CDR3 covers 15 residues. The V end lost 0 bases, the J end lost 5 bases, and 10 bases lay between the germline ends. Germline loops: CDR1 SEHNR, CDR2 FQNEAQ (reference sequence).

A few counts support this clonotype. In DNA, the CDR3 is TGTGCCAGCAGTTTAGAAAGGGTCAACACCGGGGAGCTGTTTTTT. Translating it yields CASSLERVNTGELFF. The chain joins TRBV28 to TRBJ2-2; D is ambiguous. CDR3 length equals 15 residues. Germline V lookup: CDR1 MDHEN, CDR2 SYDVKM. With 2 bases removed from V and 2 bases from J, the gap between germline ends came to 9 bases.

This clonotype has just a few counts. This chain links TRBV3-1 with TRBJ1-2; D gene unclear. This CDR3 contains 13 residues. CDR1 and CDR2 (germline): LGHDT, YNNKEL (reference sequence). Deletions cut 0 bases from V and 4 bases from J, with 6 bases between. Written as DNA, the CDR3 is TGTGCCAGCAGCCAAGAACAGTCCTATGGCTACACCTTC. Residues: CASSQEQSYGYTF.

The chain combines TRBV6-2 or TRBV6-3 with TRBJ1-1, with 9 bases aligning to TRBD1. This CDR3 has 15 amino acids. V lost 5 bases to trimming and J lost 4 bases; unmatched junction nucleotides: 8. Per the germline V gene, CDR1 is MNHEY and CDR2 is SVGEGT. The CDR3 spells CASSKDRGGGTEAFF. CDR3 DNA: TGTGCCAGCAGTAAGGACAGGGGAGGCGGCACTGAAGCTTTCTTT.